This T cell receptor (beta chain) is drawn from a study of persistence of HIV-infected CD4 T cells. Sequencing used immunoSEQ version 4 in survey mode. Genomic DNA was diluted to around 10 ng/uL, up to roughly 1 ug per sample. Clones were sequenced by immunoSEQ multiplex PCR, and TCRdb holds only the in-frame ones, with some missing. The top ten clones hold approximately 1% of a sample with approximately 35,000 clones, 80% to 85% of them seen once. Study-wide results and caveats: CMV- and Gag-responding cells had lower TCRbeta richness than CD3/CD28-responding cells.

This clone has just a few counts. Antigen unknown. The ends were cut back, 0 bases at V and 3 bases at J, with 8 bases in the middle. The V gene's germline CDR1 is WNHNN and CDR2 SYGVQD (reference sequence). There are 14 residues in the CDR3. Overlapping HIV-1 Gag 15-mer peptides at 0.85 to 1 ug per peptide per mL were used. CD40L/CD69 double-negative CD45RO-high memory CD4+ T cells were collected. The sequencing used cultured CD4+ T cells from PBMCs, collected from a patient who received antiretroviral therapy. The chain couples TRBV10-1 to TRBJ1-1, with TRBD1 as a possible D gene (5 bases). The sequence was collected from an adult with HIV. The donor label of this sample is uncertain. The CDR3 reads CASSESGRDTEAFF. The CDR3 coding sequence is TGCGCCAGCAGTGAGTCCGGCAGGGACACTGAAGCTTTCTTT.